Below, one T cell receptor beta chain is given with its context. At one end, the junction sequence differs from germline, possibly due to a read error. The data belong to a study of long-term antiretroviral therapy in people with HIV. The CDR3 spans 11 residues. Germline V CDR1 and CDR2: SGHTA, FQGNSA. An immunoSEQ assay, version v3.0, was performed at survey level. This table comes from immunoSEQ multiplex PCR, and its TCRdb copy is limited to in-frame clones, with some not included. The sample records about 21,000 clones, roughly 84% being singletons. The origin of this receptor is a man aged 18 to 30 with HIV. J is TRBJ2-3 and V is TRBV7-2, with 9 positions matching TRBD2. The material was unsorted PBMCs, obtained 0.2 years before starting antiretroviral therapy. The CDR3 region is CASSRGLAHIF. The CDR3 region has the DNA TGTGCCAGCAGCCGCGGACTAGCGCACATCTTT.